These 8 T cell receptor beta chains originate from one sample sequenced in a study of spatial heterogeneity in lung cancer. As for time point: blood at routine non-recurrence follow-up after resection. TCRdb re-called the 5' RACE reads with MiXCR, one entry per CDR3 protein. The data show tens of thousands of distinct CDR3 sequences, approximately 19% seen once. Source: PBMCs, taken at follow-up. The receptors were gathered from a male donor with early-stage non-small cell lung cancer.

The rearrangement links TRBV9 to TRBJ1-4; D is unresolved. Trimming removed 3 bases at V and 4 bases at J, with 16 bases between. This CDR3 comprises 16 residues. In germline, CDR1 is SGDLS, CDR2 YYNGEE. Here the CDR3 reads CASSGVGSGHNEKLFF. The CDR3, as DNA: TGTGCCAGCAGCGGAGTCGGTAGCGGCCATAATGAAAAACTGTTTTTT.

This clonotype appeared a few times. This rearrangement joins TRBV6-5 to TRBJ2-1; D may correspond to TRBD1 or TRBD2 (5 bases each). Trimming removed 5 bases at V and 0 bases at J, with 14 bases between. CDR3 length: 16 residues. Germline loops: CDR1 MNHEY, CDR2 SVGAGI. The CDR3 is CASSASGASSYNEQFF. The DNA for the CDR3 is TGTGCCAGCAGTGCATCCGGGGCAAGCTCCTACAATGAGCAGTTCTTC.

This clonotype was observed at least ten times. The chain links TRBV19 to TRBJ2-2; maybe TRBD1 (6 bases). There are 16 residues in the CDR3. The germline V and J ends were trimmed by 3 bases and 2 bases, with 13 bases remaining between them. Germline V CDR1 and CDR2: LNHDA, SQIVND (reference sequence). CDR3 sequence reads: CASSMFAGANTGELFF. The CDR3, as DNA: TGTGCCAGTAGTATGTTTGCAGGGGCTAACACCGGGGAGCTGTTTTTT.

For the CDR3, the DNA is TGTGCCACCCTCGGTCGGGGCACTGAAGCTTTCTTT. The encoded protein is CATLGRGTEAFF. J is TRBJ1-1 and V is TRBV12-3 or TRBV12-4; D is ambiguous. This CDR3 comprises 12 residues. V was cut by 10 bases and J by 4 bases, with 13 bases left in between.

The sample holds a few counts of this clonotype. The rearrangement joins TRBV9 to TRBJ2-5; D remains ambiguous. Germline-derived CDR1 and CDR2 are SGDLS and YYNGEE. The V end lost 0 bases, the J end lost 2 bases, and 8 bases lay between the germline ends. This CDR3 contains 14 residues. The CDR3 nucleotides are TGTGCCAGCAGCGTAGGGTATACGCAAGAGACCCAGTACTTC. Translating gives CASSVGYTQETQYF.

Ten or more counts support this clonotype. The rearrangement joins TRBV6-5 to TRBJ2-7, with TRBD1 identical over 7 bases. J lost 1 base, V lost 5 bases, and 5 bases had no gene match. CDR1 and CDR2 from the germline V gene are MNHEY and SVGAGI. The CDR3 runs to 14 residues. CDR3: CASSLPGQSYEQYF. CDR3 sequence (DNA): TGTGCCAGCAGTCTTCCGGGACAGTCCTACGAGCAGTACTTC.

This clonotype was seen a few times. The V and J genes are TRBV7-9 and TRBJ2-7; D may be TRBD1 (8 bases). The CDR3 consists of 14 residues. Germline V gives CDR1 SEHNR, CDR2 FQNEAQ (reference sequence). V was trimmed by 6 bases and J by 2 bases, leaving 14 bases between them. CDR3: CASRPTGGAYEQYF. CDR3 bases: TGTGCCAGCAGACCCACAGGGGGGGCCTACGAGCAGTACTTC.

This clonotype was detected only a few times. This chain links TRBV9 with TRBJ2-1; 7 nucleotides agree with TRBD2. The CDR3 has 13 residues. V gave up 0 bases and J gave up 9 bases; unmatched junction bases: 3. Germline lookup yields CDR1 SGDLS and CDR2 YYNGEE. CDR3 loop: CASSVAREGEQFF. For the CDR3, the DNA is TGTGCCAGCAGCGTAGCCAGGGAGGGTGAGCAGTTCTTC.